A single T cell receptor (beta chain) is shown here with its context. Which antigen it targets is not known. Per-base qualities were not stored, and no clone one base away is much larger. For this chain, trimming is 3 bases at the V end and 13 bases at the J end, and the number of junction bases without a gene match is 17. In the germline V gene, CDR1 corresponds to ENHRY and CDR2 to SYGVKD. The CDR3 spans 16 residues, from the cysteine through the phenylalanine. The retained sequence is limited to the CDR3, 48 bases, with the frame set at the first base. These data belong to a study of blood T cell repertoires in COVID-19 (dated by TCRdb to about 2020). Broadly, across the study: The collaborator samples originated in the United States, Italy and Spain and spanned the acute and convalescent phases of COVID-19. Samples were obtained from the ongoing ImmuneRACE study (first 160 participants) and from 1,200 or so subjects provided by 6 global collaborators. The repertoires were made available in a free public database intended to serve as a resource for research on the immune response to SARS-CoV-2. Subjects who had been exposed to COVID-19, were actively infected with it, or had recovered from it provided the deeply sampled blood TCRbeta repertoires that made up the dataset. Where HLA class I and class II types were available, the types were taken from metadata supplied by the sample provider, not from assay-based typing. The prospective study material was composed of cDNA or gDNA derived from T cells, B-cell-depleted T cells, or PBMCs. A de-identified subject ID, COVID-19 status, age in years and sex were almost always included in the sample metadata. Findings and caveats that apply to the study as a whole: How much clinical and demographic metadata was included differed by source and by participant, and the metadata was provided uncurated.

Whole blood was collected in K2EDTA tubes by collaborating institutions according to the institutions' own protocols. For TCRbeta analysis, collaborators shipped samples in one of three forms: frozen whole blood, isolated PBMCs, or DNA extracted from either of those sample types. TCRbeta CDR3 regions were amplified from genomic DNA using the immunoSEQ Assay, a bias-controlled multiplex PCR. Per the authors' processing: Within the assay, amplification of reference gene primers was used to estimate how many nucleated cells each sample contained. Sequence reads were collapsed and filtered to measure the absolute abundance of every unique TCRbeta CDR3 rearrangement. For each sample, productive Simpson clonality was calculated as the square root of Simpson's diversity index over productive rearrangements. Entries here come from immuneACCESS through TCRdb and include only in-frame sequences with V and J called. Some clones fail to appear in such tables; in the studies checked, an unresolved V gene covers under half of the shortfall, and the cause of the remainder is unknown. V and J calls and clone size follow that table, whereas D and trimming were derived from the DNA. This sample is represented by around 90,000 clones; approximately 92% of them were singletons. About 6.6% of the sample goes to the ten largest clones.

The specimen sequenced was peripheral blood. This receptor was obtained from a woman in her sixties with active COVID-19. In this chain, TRBV10-3 is recombined with TRBJ1-4, with 7 middle bases fitting TRBD1. The CDR3 region has the sequence CAISDRTGDSLHRLFF. The nucleotides are TGTGCCATCAGTGATCGAACAGGGGATTCTCTGCACCGACTGTTTTTT.